This TCR beta chain is drawn from a study of cytomegalovirus exposure and HLA in healthy donors. Study observations and caveats: Rare TCR sequences dominated, though some public TCRs recurred in many donors.

A single count supports this clone. Its cognate antigen is unknown. Vbeta (60) and Jbeta (13) primers were used in the PCR. Only in-frame clones appear in the TCRdb table, and some are missing; sequencing was by immunoSEQ multiplex PCR. The sample holds 200,000 to 250,000 clones; just over 75% are singletons and the top ten take less than 3%. Germline V gene lookup returns CDR1 SGHKS and CDR2 YYEKEE (reference sequence). The CDR3 extends over 12 amino acids. V was trimmed by 6 bases and J by 4 bases, leaving 8 bases between them. The chain carries TRBV5-5 and TRBJ1-3; unclear D gene. Material: PBMCs. The clonotype originates from a woman in her sixties or seventies in good health and CMV-seropositive. The CDR3: CASTGEGNTIYF. The CDR3 DNA follows: TGTGCCAGCACCGGGGAGGGAAACACCATATATTTT.